The 11 T cell receptor beta chains given below trace back to one sample, sequenced in a study of PD-1 blockade in mismatch repair-deficient tumors. Assay used: immunoSEQ multiplex PCR; TCRdb lists only in-frame clones, some missing. The sample holds around 120,000 clones; 85% to 90% are singletons and the top ten take roughly 14%. This material consisted of peripheral blood, taken 44 weeks after starting pembrolizumab. These receptors were obtained from an adult with mismatch repair-deficient cancer.

The CDR3 sequence: CSVEGNSNEQFF. The CDR3 DNA reads as TGCAGCGTTGAGGGGAATTCCAATGAGCAGTTCTTC. This chain links TRBV29-1 with TRBJ2-1; no firm D call. The CDR3 covers 12 residues. Germline CDR1 is SQVTM and CDR2 is ANQGSEA. V lost 3 bases and J lost 6, with 9 bases in between.

V and J are TRBV4-1 and TRBJ2-7, with TRBD2 identical over 14 bases. V lost 1 base, J lost 2 bases, and 4 bases stayed unmatched. Germline CDR1 is MGHRA and CDR2 is YSYEKL. This CDR3 is 17 amino acids long. CDR3 DNA sequence: TGCGCCAGCAGCCAAGTCCGGGGACTAGCGGGAGCCTACGAGCAGTACTTC. Translation: CASSQVRGLAGAYEQYF.

The V gene is TRBV19, the J gene TRBJ2-1; D not resolved. Germline V gene sequence: CDR1 LNHDA, CDR2 SQIVND (reference sequence). The germline V and J ends were trimmed by 3 bases and 0 bases, with 15 bases remaining between them. The CDR3 contains 17 residues. CDR3 loop: CASSMVGLGSSYNEQFF. In nucleotides, the CDR3 is TGTGCCAGTAGTATGGTTGGGCTAGGAAGCTCCTACAATGAGCAGTTCTTC. Drawing the rest from reference TRBV19 and TRBJ2-1, the complete variable domain is DGGITQSPKYLFRKEGQNVTLSCEQNLNHDAMYWYRQDPGQGLRLIYYSQIVNDFQKGDIAEGYSVSREKKESFPLTVTSAQKNPTAFYLCASSMVGLGSSYNEQFFGPGTRLTVL.

This clone was seen a handful of times. The chain joins TRBV2 to TRBJ1-1; 8 bases are shared with TRBD1. There are 16 residues in the CDR3. Germline loops: CDR1 SNHLY, CDR2 FYNNEI. With V trimmed by 5 bases and J by 6 bases, 14 bases remained unmatched. The CDR3 loop reads CASSLNSGGAASEAFF. The CDR3 coding sequence is TGTGCCAGCAGTCTCAACTCAGGGGGCGCTGCCTCTGAAGCTTTCTTT. Drawing the rest from reference TRBV2 and TRBJ1-1, the complete variable domain is EPEVTQTPSHQVTQMGQEVILRCVPISNHLYFYWYRQILGQKVEFLVSFYNNEISEKSEIFDDQFSVERPDGSNFTLKIRSTKLEDSAMYFCASSLNSGGAASEAFFGQGTRLTVV.

The V call is TRBV11-3, the J call TRBJ2-7; D possibly corresponds to TRBD2 (6 bases). Deletions cut 3 bases from V and 2 bases from J, with 14 bases between. There are 15 residues in the CDR3. CDR1 and CDR2 (germline): SGHNT, YENEEA. The DNA for the CDR3 is TGTGCCAGCAGCTTCGGCGGGGTTTTCACCTACGAGCAGTACTTC. This sequence encodes CASSFGGVFTYEQYF.

The chain employs TRBV6-1 and TRBJ2-6, with no clear D. Germline-derived CDR1 and CDR2 are MNHNS and SASEGT. Deletions cut 2 bases from V and 0 bases from J, with 5 bases between. The CDR3 sequence is 15 residues long. In DNA, the CDR3 is TGTGCCAGCAGTGAACTACACTCTGGGGCCAACGTCCTGACTTTC. It translates to CASSELHSGANVLTF.

This rearrangement joins TRBV27 to TRBJ2-1; D is unresolved. V was clipped by 5 bases and J by 5 bases, with 13 bases between them. The CDR3 is 14 amino acids. Germline values: CDR1 MNHEY, CDR2 SMNVEV (reference sequence). The CDR3 loop is CASSRTDNHNEQFF. DNA of the CDR3: TGTGCCAGCAGTCGGACCGACAACCACAATGAGCAGTTCTTC.

This rearrangement joins TRBV11-3 to TRBJ2-7; the D gene is possibly TRBD1 (6 bases). There are 14 residues in the CDR3. In germline, CDR1 is SGHNT, CDR2 YENEEA. With 4 bases removed from V and 6 bases from J, the gap between germline ends came to 16 bases. The CDR3 nucleotides read TGTGCCAGCAGCTCCGACAGGTGGGGTTCCGAGCAGTACTTC. Encoded protein: CASSSDRWGSEQYF.

This clone has a single count. The chain employs TRBV5-1 and TRBJ1-1, with D unresolved. Trimming pared 4 bases from V and 7 bases from J, leaving 17 bases between. The length of the CDR3 is 14 residues. Germline-derived CDR1 and CDR2 are SGHRS and YFSETQ. The CDR3 spells CASSQLRPTVEAFF. CDR3 DNA: TGCGCCAGCAGCCAACTCAGACCCACAGTTGAAGCTTTCTTT.

The chain combines TRBV11-2 with TRBJ2-5; 9 bases match TRBD2. CDR1 SGHAT and CDR2 FQNNGV come from the germline V gene. Trimming took 4 bases from V and 8 from J; bases not matched to a gene: 14. CDR3 length equals 16 residues. The CDR3 DNA is TGTGCCAGCAGCTCAAGGAGGGCGGGAGGGGGTGAAACCCAGTACTTC. It specifies CASSSRRAGGGETQYF.

The chain couples TRBV19 to TRBJ2-7; a possible D gene is TRBD2 (5 bases). This CDR3 is 16 amino acids long. The germline CDR1 and CDR2 sequences are LNHDA and SQIVND (reference sequence). Trimming removed 1 base from V and 2 bases from J, with 15 bases in between. DNA for the CDR3: TGTGCCAGTAGTATAGTTGAGGGATCGGCCACCTACGAGCAGTACTTC. This encodes CASSIVEGSATYEQYF.